This is a list of T cell receptor beta chains from one sample in a study of spatial heterogeneity in lung cancer. MiXCR was run by TCRdb on the 5' RACE reads, yielding one entry per CDR3 protein. This table has 15,000 to 20,000 distinct CDR3 sequences, 5.5% to 7% appearing once. Source: PBMCs, taken at follow-up. These receptors all come from a male donor with early-stage non-small cell lung cancer. Both conserved end residues are part of each CDR3. The D gene is left open where the match is weak. Clone size is stated in some rows and not others, as once, few, many or a class when expanded.

D gene,J gene,V gene,clone size,CDR3 protein,CDR3 DNA
TRBD1,TRBJ1-5,TRBV15,NA,CATSRYKGAGDQPQHF,TGTGCCACCAGCAGGTACAAGGGGGCTGGGGATCAGCCCCAGCATTTT
NA,TRBJ2-5,TRBV4-3,many,CASSQDGQTRETQYF,TGCGCCAGCAGCCAAGATGGCCAAACCCGAGAGACCCAGTACTTC
NA,TRBJ1-5,TRBV18,many,CASSRERRQLQHF,TGTGCCAGCTCACGAGAACGGAGACAGCTCCAGCATTTT
NA,TRBJ2-7,TRBV20-1,NA,CSARDHAGLSIGEQYF,TGCAGTGCTAGAGACCATGCCGGACTCTCAATAGGCGAGCAGTACTTC
TRBD2,TRBJ2-1,TRBV9,many,CASSVGDAGLADNEQFF,TGTGCCAGCAGCGTAGGGGACGCGGGACTAGCGGACAATGAGCAGTTCTTC
NA,TRBJ2-7,TRBV18,many,CASSYGDSRSGEQYF,TGTGCCAGCTCATACGGGGACTCCCGAAGTGGCGAGCAGTACTTC
NA,TRBJ2-6,TRBV11-3,many,CASSLGTDTGANVLTF,TGTGCCAGCAGCTTAGGGACTGACACTGGGGCCAACGTCCTGACTTTC
TRBD2,TRBJ2-7,TRBV5-5,many,CASSQLGGRWAYEQYF,TGTGCCAGCAGCCAACTTGGCGGGAGGTGGGCCTACGAGCAGTACTTC
NA,TRBJ1-1,TRBV21-1,many,CANRNTEAFF,TGTGCCAACCGGAACACTGAAGCTTTCTTT
NA,TRBJ2-4,TRBV7-2,many,CASSLGGFVLAKNIQYF,TGTGCCAGCAGCTTAGGAGGCTTTGTATTAGCCAAAAACATTCAGTACTTC
NA,TRBJ2-1,TRBV2,many,CATLRDVYNEQFF,TGTGCCACCTTAAGGGACGTCTACAATGAGCAGTTCTTC
TRBD1,TRBJ2-3,TRBV12-3/TRBV12-4,NA,CASSLGTGAYTQYF,TGTGCCAGCAGTTTGGGGACAGGGGCGTATACGCAGTATTTT
NA,TRBJ1-1,TRBV20-1,many,CSASRVGEAFF,TGCAGTGCTAGCAGGGTAGGTGAAGCTTTCTTT
TRBD1,TRBJ1-2,TRBV25-1,many,CASSEGAGGFSYGYTF,TGTGCCAGCAGTGAGGGCGCAGGGGGCTTCAGCTATGGCTACACCTTC
NA,TRBJ1-5,TRBV6-5,many,CASSPTDRNQPQHF,TGTGCCAGCAGCCCTACAGACAGGAATCAGCCCCAGCATTTT
NA,TRBJ1-3,TRBV20-1,many,CSAPEQGPGNTIYF,TGCAGTGCCCCAGAACAGGGCCCGGGAAACACCATATATTTT
TRBD2,TRBJ2-3,TRBV20-1,many,CSAPSGRAGGDTQYF,TGCAGTGCCCCTAGCGGGAGGGCCGGGGGAGATACGCAGTATTTT
NA,TRBJ2-6,TRBV6-6,many,CASSYSRAGANVLTF,TGTGCCAGCAGTTACTCAAGGGCTGGGGCCAACGTCCTGACTTTC
NA,TRBJ2-3,TRBV6-2/TRBV6-3,many,CASSYTTRARAKASPSTDTQYF,TGTGCCAGCAGTTACACGACAAGGGCCCGGGCGAAGGCATCTCCTAGCACAGATACGCAGTATTTT
TRBD1,TRBJ1-1,TRBV5-1,many,CASSLAGQGGTEAFF,TGCGCCAGCAGCTTGGCGGGACAGGGGGGAACTGAAGCTTTCTTT
NA,TRBJ1-1,TRBV5-1,NA,CASSLEGPNTEAFF,TGCGCCAGCAGCTTGGAGGGGCCGAACACTGAAGCTTTCTTT
TRBD1,TRBJ2-2,TRBV5-1,many,CASSSTGADTGELFF,TGCGCCAGCAGCTCAACAGGGGCAGACACCGGGGAGCTGTTTTTT
TRBD1,TRBJ2-2,TRBV5-1,many,CASSWGQGNGELFF,TGCGCCAGCAGCTGGGGACAGGGAAACGGGGAGCTGTTTTTT
NA,TRBJ1-6,TRBV28,few,CASAGGLTLHF,TGTGCCAGCGCCGGGGGTCTAACCCTCCACTTT
NA,TRBJ2-1,TRBV28,medium-sized,CASSPHGAGGRHEQFF,TGTGCCAGCAGTCCCCATGGAGCGGGCGGTCGGCATGAGCAGTTCTTC
NA,TRBJ2-7,TRBV7-6,medium-sized,CASSPGRTYEQYF,TGTGCCAGCAGCCCCGGACGGACCTACGAGCAGTACTTC
NA,TRBJ2-5,TRBV7-2,many,CASSLVWLSETQYF,TGTGCCAGCAGCTTAGTTTGGCTTAGCGAGACCCAGTACTTC
TRBD1,TRBJ2-7,TRBV7-9,NA,CASSLGQGAAEQYF,TGTGCCAGCAGCTTGGGACAGGGGGCAGCCGAGCAGTACTTC
NA,TRBJ1-4,TRBV28,many,CASSLEQDEKLFF,TGTGCCAGCAGTTTAGAACAGGATGAAAAACTGTTTTTT
TRBD2,TRBJ2-7,TRBV28,many,CASSILAGAYEQYF,TGTGCCAGCAGTATTCTAGCGGGAGCCTACGAGCAGTACTTC
TRBD1,TRBJ2-1,TRBV6-4,many,CATSGGTGIYNEQFF,TGTGCCACCTCCGGGGGGACAGGGATTTACAATGAGCAGTTCTTC
TRBD2,TRBJ2-3,TRBV15,few,CATSRGLAGRGNTDTQYF,TGTGCCACCAGCAGGGGTCTAGCGGGACGGGGAAACACAGATACGCAGTATTTT
NA,TRBJ1-6,TRBV4-1,many,CASSQGGGLIGPLHF,TGCGCCAGCAGCCAAGGAGGGGGGCTGATTGGACCCCTCCACTTT
NA,TRBJ2-1,TRBV7-8,many,CASSLATLELNEQFF,TGTGCCAGCAGCTTAGCTACGCTAGAACTCAATGAGCAGTTCTTC
TRBD2,TRBJ2-3,TRBV9,NA,CASSVGTSGRLDTQYF,TGTGCCAGCAGCGTAGGGACTAGCGGGAGGTTAGATACGCAGTATTTT
NA,TRBJ1-1,TRBV6-5,medium-sized,CASTLGVNTEAFF,TGTGCCAGCACCTTAGGGGTAAACACTGAAGCTTTCTTT
TRBD2,TRBJ2-1,TRBV4-2,many,CASSLGLAGQGNEQFF,TGTGCCAGCAGCCTGGGACTAGCGGGACAGGGAAATGAGCAGTTCTTC
NA,TRBJ2-7,TRBV28,many,CASRATVPVSYEQYF,TGTGCCAGCAGAGCGACAGTCCCCGTTTCCTACGAGCAGTACTTC
NA,TRBJ2-1,TRBV6-2/TRBV6-3,many,CASSNGDEQFF,TGTGCCAGCAGCAACGGCGATGAGCAGTTCTTC
NA,TRBJ1-5,TRBV2,many,CASSERSTQPQHF,TGTGCCAGCAGTGAGAGAAGTACTCAGCCCCAGCATTTT
NA,TRBJ2-6,TRBV11-2,many,CASSPRFVMGANVLTF,TGTGCCAGCAGCCCCCGCTTCGTGATGGGGGCCAACGTCCTGACTTTC
NA,TRBJ2-1,TRBV2,many,CASGSLRVQFF,TGTGCCAGCGGGTCCCTTCGGGTGCAGTTCTTC
NA,TRBJ2-1,TRBV12-3/TRBV12-4,many,CASSIPGPYNEQFF,TGTGCCAGCAGCATCCCAGGGCCCTACAATGAGCAGTTCTTC
NA,TRBJ1-1,TRBV7-9,few,CASSQLGGTVNTEAFF,TGTGCCAGCAGCCAACTAGGGGGGACCGTGAACACTGAAGCTTTCTTT
NA,TRBJ2-1,TRBV19,many,CASTLREQGSNEQFF,TGTGCCAGTACCCTAAGGGAACAGGGTAGCAATGAGCAGTTCTTC